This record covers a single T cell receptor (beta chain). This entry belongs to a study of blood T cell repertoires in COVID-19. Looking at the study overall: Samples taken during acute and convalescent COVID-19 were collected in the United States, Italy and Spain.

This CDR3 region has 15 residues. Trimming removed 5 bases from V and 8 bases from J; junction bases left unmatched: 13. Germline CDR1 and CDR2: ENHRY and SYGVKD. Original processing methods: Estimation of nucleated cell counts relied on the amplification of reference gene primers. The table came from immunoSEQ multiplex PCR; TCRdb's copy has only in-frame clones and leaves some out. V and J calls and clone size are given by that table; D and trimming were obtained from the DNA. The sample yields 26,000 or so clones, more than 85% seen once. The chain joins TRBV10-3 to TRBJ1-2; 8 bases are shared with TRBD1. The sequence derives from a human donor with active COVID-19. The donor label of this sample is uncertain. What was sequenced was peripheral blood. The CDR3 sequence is CAISLAQGDLQGYTF. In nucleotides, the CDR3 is TGTGCCATCAGTCTAGCACAGGGGGATTTACAAGGCTACACCTTC.